The T cell receptor beta chain described here comes from a study of vaccination and CD4 T cells after COVID-19. Cultured CD4+ T cell DNA underwent sequencing with the Oncomine TCR Beta short-read assay. One entry per CDR3 protein, called by TCRdb with MiXCR from the PCR reads. Here the sample spans thousands of distinct CDR3 sequences, approximately 19% being singletons. Treatment defined: approximately nine-day PBMC culture with coronavirus spike peptide pools or control peptides (ViraFEST assay). In its sample, this clonotype was seen a few times. Its target is unknown. Trimming took 2 bases from V and 13 from J, leaving 15 bases between them. CDR1 and CDR2 from the germline V gene are SNHLY and FYNNEI. CDR3 length: 13 amino acids.

The chain has TRBV2 and TRBJ1-5; the D gene is possibly TRBD1 (6 bases). The TCR comes from a human donor who had recovered from COVID-19. Sample: CD4+ T cells from blood, cultured in vitro, taken after SARS-CoV-2 vaccination. CDR3: CASSERGSVSQHF. The DNA for the CDR3 is TGTGCCAGCAGTGAAAGGGGGTCCGTATCACAGCATTTT.